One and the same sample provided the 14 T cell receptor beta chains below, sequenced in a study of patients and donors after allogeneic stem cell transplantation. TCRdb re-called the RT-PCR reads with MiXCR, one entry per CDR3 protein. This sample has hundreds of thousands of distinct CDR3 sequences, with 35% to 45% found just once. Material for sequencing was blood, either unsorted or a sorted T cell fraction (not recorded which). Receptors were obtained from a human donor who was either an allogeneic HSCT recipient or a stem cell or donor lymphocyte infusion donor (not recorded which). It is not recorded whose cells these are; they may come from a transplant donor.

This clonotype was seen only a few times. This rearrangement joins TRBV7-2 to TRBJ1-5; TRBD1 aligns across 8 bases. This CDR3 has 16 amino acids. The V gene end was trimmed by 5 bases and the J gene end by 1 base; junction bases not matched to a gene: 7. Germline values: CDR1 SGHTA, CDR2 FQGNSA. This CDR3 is CASSLDRGWSNQPQHF. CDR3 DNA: TGTGCCAGCAGCCTCGACAGGGGATGGAGCAATCAGCCCCAGCATTTT.

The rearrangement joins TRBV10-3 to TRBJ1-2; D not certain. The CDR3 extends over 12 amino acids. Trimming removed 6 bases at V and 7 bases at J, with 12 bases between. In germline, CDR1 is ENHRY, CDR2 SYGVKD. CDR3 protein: CAIRERRSGYTF. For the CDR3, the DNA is TGTGCCATCAGGGAACGGAGGAGTGGCTACACCTTC.

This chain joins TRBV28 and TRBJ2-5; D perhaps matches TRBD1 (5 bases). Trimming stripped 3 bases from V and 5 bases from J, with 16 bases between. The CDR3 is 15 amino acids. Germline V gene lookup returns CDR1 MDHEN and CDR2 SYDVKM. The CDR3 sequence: CASSFQDTPGETQYF. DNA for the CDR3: TGTGCCAGCAGTTTTCAGGACACCCCGGGCGAGACCCAGTACTTC.

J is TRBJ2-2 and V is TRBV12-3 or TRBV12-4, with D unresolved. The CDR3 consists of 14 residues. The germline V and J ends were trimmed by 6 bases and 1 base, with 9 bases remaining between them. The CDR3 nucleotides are TGTGCCAGCAGACTGAGAGAGAACACCGGGGAGCTGTTTTTT. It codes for CASRLRENTGELFF.

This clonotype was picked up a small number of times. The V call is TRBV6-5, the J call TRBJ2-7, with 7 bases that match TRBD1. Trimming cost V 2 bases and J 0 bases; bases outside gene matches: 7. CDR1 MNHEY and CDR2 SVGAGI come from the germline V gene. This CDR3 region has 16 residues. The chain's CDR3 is CASSYLRRDSSYEQYF. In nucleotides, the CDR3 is TGTGCCAGCAGTTACCTGAGAAGGGACAGCTCCTACGAGCAGTACTTC.

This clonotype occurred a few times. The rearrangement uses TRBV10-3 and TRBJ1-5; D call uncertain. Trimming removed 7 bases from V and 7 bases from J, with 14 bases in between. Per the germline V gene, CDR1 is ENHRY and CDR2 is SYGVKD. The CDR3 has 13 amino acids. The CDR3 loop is CAITSGGNQPQHF. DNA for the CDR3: TGTGCCATCACCTCGGGCGGTAACCAGCCCCAGCATTTT.

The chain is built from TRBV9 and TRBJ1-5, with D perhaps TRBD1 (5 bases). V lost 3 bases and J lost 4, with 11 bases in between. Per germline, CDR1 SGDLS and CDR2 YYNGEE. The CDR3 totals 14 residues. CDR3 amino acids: CASSGGVPNQPQHF. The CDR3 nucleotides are TGTGCCAGCAGCGGGGGGGTCCCTAATCAGCCCCAGCATTTT. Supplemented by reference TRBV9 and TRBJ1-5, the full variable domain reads DSGVTQTPKHLITATGQRVTLRCSPRSGDLSVYWYQQSLDQGLQFLIQYYNGEERAKGNILERFSAQQFPDLHSELNLSSLELGDSALYFCASSGGVPNQPQHFGDGTRLSIL.

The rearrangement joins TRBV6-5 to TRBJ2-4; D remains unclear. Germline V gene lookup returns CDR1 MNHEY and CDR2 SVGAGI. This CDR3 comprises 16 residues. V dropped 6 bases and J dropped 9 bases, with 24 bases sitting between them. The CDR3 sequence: CASSPLPPSWGSIQYF. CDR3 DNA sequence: TGTGCCAGCAGCCCTCTACCGCCCTCGTGGGGAAGCATTCAGTACTTC.

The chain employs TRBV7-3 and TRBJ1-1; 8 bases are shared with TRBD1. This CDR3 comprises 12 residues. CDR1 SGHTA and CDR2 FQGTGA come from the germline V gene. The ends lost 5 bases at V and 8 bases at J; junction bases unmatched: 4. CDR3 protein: CASSNGQGEAFF. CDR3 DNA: TGTGCCAGCAGCAATGGACAGGGCGAAGCTTTCTTT.

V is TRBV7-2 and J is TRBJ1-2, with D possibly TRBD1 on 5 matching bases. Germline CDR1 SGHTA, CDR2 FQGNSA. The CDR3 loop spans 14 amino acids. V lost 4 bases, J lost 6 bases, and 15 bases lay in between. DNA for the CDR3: TGTGCCAGCAGCTCCTGGGGGGGGTCTGATGGCTACACCTTC. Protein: CASSSWGGSDGYTF.

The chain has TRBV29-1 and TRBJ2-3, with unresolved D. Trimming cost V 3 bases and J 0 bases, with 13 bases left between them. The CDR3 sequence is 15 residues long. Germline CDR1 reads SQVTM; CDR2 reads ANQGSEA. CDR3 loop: CSVDRGSPSTDTQYF. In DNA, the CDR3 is TGCAGCGTTGATAGAGGATCCCCTAGCACAGATACGCAGTATTTT.

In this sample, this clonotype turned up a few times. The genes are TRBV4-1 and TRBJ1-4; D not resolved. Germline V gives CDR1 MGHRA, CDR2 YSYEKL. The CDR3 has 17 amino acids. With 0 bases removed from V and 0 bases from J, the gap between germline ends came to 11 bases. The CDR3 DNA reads TGCGCCAGCAGCCAAGACCCCTGGCGAGCAACTAATGAAAAACTGTTTTTT. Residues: CASSQDPWRATNEKLFF.

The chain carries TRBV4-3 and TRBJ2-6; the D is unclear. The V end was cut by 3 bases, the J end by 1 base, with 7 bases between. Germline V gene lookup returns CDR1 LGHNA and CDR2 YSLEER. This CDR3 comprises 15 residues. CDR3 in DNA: TGCGCCAGCAGCCAGAAGGGATCTGGGGCCAACGTCCTGACTTTC. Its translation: CASSQKGSGANVLTF.

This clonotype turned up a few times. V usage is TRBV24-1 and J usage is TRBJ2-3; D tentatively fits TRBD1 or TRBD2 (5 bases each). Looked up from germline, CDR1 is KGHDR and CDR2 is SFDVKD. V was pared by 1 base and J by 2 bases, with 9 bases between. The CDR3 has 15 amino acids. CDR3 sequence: CATSDLPGLTDTQYF. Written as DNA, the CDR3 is TGTGCCACCAGTGATTTACCGGGGCTCACAGATACGCAGTATTTT.